This TCR beta chain was identified in a study of T cell changes during pregnancy in multiple sclerosis. Sequencing was performed with immunoSEQ multiplex PCR; in TCRdb, only in-frame clones are kept and a portion is missing. The data hold 50,000 to 60,000 clones, with 92% observed a single time. This specimen consisted of CD4+ T cells from peripheral blood mononuclear cells, obtained after pregnancy. This receptor was taken from a female donor in good health, enrolled as a control in a pregnancy study.

CDR3 residues: CASSRGTAASYEQYF. CDR3 DNA sequence: TGTGCCAGCAGCCGCGGGACAGCGGCCTCCTACGAGCAGTACTTC. The V gene is TRBV7-2, the J gene TRBJ2-7; maybe TRBD1 (7 bases). V lost 5 bases to trimming and J lost 0 bases, with 14 bases between them. Germline CDR1 SGHTA, CDR2 FQGNSA. This CDR3 contains 15 residues. Together with reference TRBV7-2 and TRBJ2-7, the CDR3 gives the full variable domain: GAGVSQSPSNKVTEKGKDVELRCDPISGHTALYWYRQSLGQGLEFLIYFQGNSAPDKSGLPSDRFSAERTGGSVSTLTIQRTQQEDSAVYLCASSRGTAASYEQYFGPGTRLTVT.